These 32 T cell receptor beta chains came from one sample sequenced in a study of CD8 T cells in ankylosing spondylitis. Broader study findings: Fewer than 10 highly homologous variants formed a TCR beta motif that appeared characteristic of ankylosing spondylitis blood.

One entry per CDR3 protein, called by TCRdb with MiXCR from the 5' RACE reads. The sample yields about 800,000 distinct CDR3 sequences, about 11% seen once. These receptors have no known antigen. The sample was blood, either unsorted or a sorted T cell fraction (not recorded which). These receptors originate from a male donor with ankylosing spondylitis.

Concerning this clonotype: Germline is not matched at one junction end, which may reflect a read error. The chain combines TRBV7-2 with TRBJ2-1; 8 bases are shared with TRBD1. This CDR3 has 15 amino acids. Germline-derived CDR1 and CDR2 are SGHTA and FQGNSA. The DNA of the CDR3 is TGTGCCAGCAGCTTCGGACAGGGCTCCAACAATGAGCAGTTCTTC. Its translation: CASSFGQGSNNEQFF.

The chain uses TRBV20-1 and TRBJ2-7, with D possibly matching TRBD1 (5 bases). This CDR3 contains 13 residues. Germline V gene lookup returns CDR1 DFQATT and CDR2 SNEGSKA (reference sequence). V shed 6 bases and J shed 2 bases, with 14 bases lying between them. CDR3 DNA: TGCAGTGCAGACGTGGACACTGCCTACGAGCAGTACTTC. It specifies CSADVDTAYEQYF.

This clonotype was observed at least ten times. The junction does not match germline at one end; this may be a read error. Here the CDR3 reads CASSFFQFHYNEQFF. The CDR3 nucleotides are TGTGCTAGCAGCTTCTTCCAGTTCCACTACAATGAGCAGTTCTTC. This sequence joins TRBV7-7 and TRBJ2-1; D is undetermined. Germline-derived CDR1 and CDR2 are SSHAT and FNYEAQ (reference sequence). The CDR3 consists of 15 residues.

This clonotype was found many times. V is TRBV5-6 and J is TRBJ1-6, with D possibly matching TRBD1 (6 bases). From germline, CDR1 is SGHDT and CDR2 YYEEEE. Trimming shortened V by 5 bases and J by 7 bases, and 10 bases separated the two germline ends. The CDR3 extends over 13 amino acids. The chain's CDR3 is CASSYDRNSPLHF. CDR3 bases: TGTGCCAGCAGTTATGACAGGAATTCACCCCTCCACTTT.

The chain has TRBV9 and TRBJ1-5; no definite D call. The CDR3 spans 17 residues. V was clipped by 3 bases and J by 4 bases, with 20 bases between them. CDR1 and CDR2 from the germline V gene are SGDLS and YYNGEE. The CDR3 region is CASSGDKWRSRNQPQHF. DNA of the CDR3: TGTGCCAGCAGCGGCGACAAGTGGCGTAGTAGAAATCAGCCCCAGCATTTT.

This clonotype was picked up a small number of times. The chain links TRBV6-2 or TRBV6-3 to TRBJ2-7; TRBD2 agrees at 7 bases. Germline trimming cut 2 bases from V and 1 base from J; bases unmatched to any gene: 14. The CDR3 spans 18 residues. CDR1 and CDR2 (germline): MNHEY, SVGEGT. CDR3 in amino acids: CASSYTKRAASGSYEQYF. Here the CDR3 DNA reads TGTGCCAGCAGTTACACCAAACGGGCGGCTAGCGGATCCTACGAGCAGTACTTC.

The chain recombines TRBV7-2 with TRBJ1-5; D not certain. Looked up from germline, CDR1 is SGHTA and CDR2 is FQGNSA. The V end lost 1 base, the J end lost 5 bases, and 9 bases lay between the germline ends. The CDR3 totals 14 residues. The CDR3 loop is CASSLDPNYQPQHF. The CDR3 nucleotides read TGTGCCAGCAGCTTAGATCCAAATTATCAGCCCCAGCATTTT.

This clonotype has a handful of counts. The CDR3 region is CASSTDRGRPFGELFF. In DNA form, the CDR3 reads TGTGCCAGCAGCACGGACAGGGGCCGCCCCTTCGGGGAGCTGTTTTTT. The chain has TRBV5-6 and TRBJ2-2; 9 bases map to TRBD1. There are 16 residues in the CDR3. Looked up from germline, CDR1 is SGHDT and CDR2 is YYEEEE. The V segment lost 4 bases and the J segment 7 bases; nucleotides outside the gene matches: 11. The full variable domain, completed using reference TRBV5-6 and TRBJ2-2, is DAGVTQSPTHLIKTRGQQVTLRCSPKSGHDTVSWYQQALGQGPQFIFQYYEEEERQRGNFPDRFSGHQFPNYSSELNVNALLLGDSALYLCASSTDRGRPFGELFFGEGSRLTVL.

The J gene is TRBJ2-5, the V gene TRBV5-8, with 12 bases fitting TRBD1. The CDR3 sequence is 15 residues long. V was pared by 3 bases and J by 5 bases, with 5 bases of the junction left unmatched. Looked up from germline, CDR1 is SGHTS and CDR2 is YDEGEE. CDR3 DNA sequence: TGTGCCAGCAGCTACCGGGACAGGGGGCTCGAGACCCAGTACTTC. Translated, it gives CASSYRDRGLETQYF. The entire variable domain, with the rest obtained from reference TRBV5-8 and TRBJ2-5, is as follows: EAGVTQSPTHLIKTRGQQATLRCSPISGHTSVYWYQQALGLGLQFLLWYDEGEERNRGNFPPRFSGRQFPNYSSELNVNALELEDSALYLCASSYRDRGLETQYFGPGTRLLVL.

The CDR3: CASSQAQGADQPQHF. The CDR3 nucleotides read TGCGCCAGCAGCCAAGCCCAGGGGGCCGATCAGCCCCAGCATTTT. The chain joins TRBV4-3 to TRBJ1-5; 8 nucleotides align to TRBD1. V shed 1 base and J 5 bases; nucleotides not matched to a gene: 4. Per the germline V gene, CDR1 is LGHNA and CDR2 is YSLEER. This CDR3 is 15 amino acids long.

This sequence joins TRBV30 and TRBJ1-5; D uncertain. The CDR3 is made up of 13 amino acids. Germline-derived CDR1 and CDR2 are GTSNPN and SVGIG (reference sequence). Trimming shortened V by 2 bases and J by 7 bases, and 12 bases separated the two germline ends. CDR3 DNA sequence: TGTGCCTGGAGTCTTGACCGGATCCAGCCCCAGCATTTT. It yields the protein CAWSLDRIQPQHF.

This clonotype was found a few times. The V gene is TRBV6-6, the J gene TRBJ2-7; no reliable D call. Germline lookup yields CDR1 MNHNY and CDR2 SVGAGI (reference sequence). The CDR3 is made up of 13 amino acids. V shed 5 bases and J shed 7 bases, with 15 bases lying between them. The CDR3 nucleotides read TGTGCCAGCAGTGCTCTATCGCTGGAGGAGCAGTACTTC. This encodes CASSALSLEEQYF.

At least ten counts were recorded for this clonotype. CDR3 sequence: CSVRWGLVGEQFF. The CDR3 DNA follows: TGCAGCGTTCGATGGGGGCTGGTTGGTGAGCAGTTCTTC. The chain couples TRBV29-1 to TRBJ2-1; D is perhaps TRBD1 (6 bases). This CDR3 is built from 13 residues. V shed 5 bases and J shed 9 bases, with 17 bases lying between them. Germline V gene data show CDR1 as SQVTM and CDR2 as ANQGSEA.

The chain couples TRBV7-8 to TRBJ2-5; D is unclear. Germline V lookup: CDR1 SGHVS, CDR2 FQNEAQ. There are 13 residues in the CDR3. V was shortened by 5 bases and J by 5 bases, with 12 bases between the two germline ends. The CDR3 loop reads CASSETHLETQYF. The DNA of the CDR3 is TGTGCCAGCAGCGAGACTCATCTCGAGACCCAGTACTTC.

The chain combines TRBV29-1 with TRBJ2-5; D not certain. Looked up from germline, CDR1 is SQVTM and CDR2 is ANQGSEA. V gave up 6 bases and J gave up 1 base, with 3 bases separating them. The CDR3 contains 10 residues. The CDR3 is CSVFQETQYF. DNA of the CDR3: TGCAGCGTCTTCCAAGAGACCCAGTACTTC.

There are a few counts of this clonotype. The genes are TRBV20-1 and TRBJ2-7, with TRBD1 matching over 8 bases. V lost 5 bases and J lost 6; bases outside the gene matches: 6. Germline CDR1 is DFQATT and CDR2 is SNEGSKA (reference sequence). This CDR3 has 12 amino acids. The CDR3 sequence: CSALGQGSEQYF. For the CDR3, the DNA is TGCAGTGCTCTAGGACAGGGATCCGAGCAGTACTTC.

This clonotype came up a few times. The chain couples TRBV24-1 to TRBJ1-2; 8 nucleotides match TRBD1. V shed 4 bases and J 7 bases; nucleotides not matched to a gene: 7. Germline CDR1 and CDR2: KGHDR and SFDVKD. The CDR3 has 14 residues. For the CDR3, the DNA is TGTGCCACCAGTGACCCGGGACAGGCTGTTGGCTACACCTTC. Translated: CATSDPGQAVGYTF.

Ten or more counts support this clonotype. The V call is TRBV20-1, the J call TRBJ2-1; the match to TRBD2 covers 11 bases. V dropped 2 bases and J dropped 0; count of bases not matched to a gene: 0. CDR3 length: 15 amino acids. The germline V gene encodes CDR1 DFQATT and CDR2 SNEGSKA (reference sequence). The CDR3 loop is CSARTSGSSYNEQFF. CDR3 DNA: TGCAGTGCTAGAACTAGCGGGAGCTCCTACAATGAGCAGTTCTTC.

This clonotype was observed at least ten times. The chain links TRBV5-1 to TRBJ2-7, with 7 bases lining up with TRBD1. CDR3 length: 15 amino acids. V gave up 4 bases and J gave up 1 base; unmatched junction bases: 8. Germline values: CDR1 SGHRS, CDR2 YFSETQ. CDR3 sequence reads: CASSELPGQSYEQYF. In DNA form, the CDR3 reads TGCGCCAGCAGCGAACTCCCGGGACAGTCCTACGAGCAGTACTTC.

This clonotype has at least ten counts. V is TRBV20-1 and J is TRBJ2-7, with D perhaps TRBD1 or TRBD2 (5 bases each). V lost 4 bases and J 4 bases, leaving 14 bases between the germline ends. Germline V gene data show CDR1 as DFQATT and CDR2 as SNEGSKA (reference sequence). This CDR3 region has 13 residues. The CDR3 sequence is CSANRGRNYEQYF. Here the CDR3 DNA reads TGCAGTGCTAATAGGGGACGGAATTACGAGCAGTACTTC.

This chain joins TRBV20-1 and TRBJ1-5; TRBD1 agrees at 9 bases. Germline-derived CDR1 and CDR2 are DFQATT and SNEGSKA (reference sequence). The CDR3 spans 15 residues. The trim removed 3 bases at V and 4 bases at J, leaving 7 bases unmatched. This CDR3 is CSASSWGQGNQPQHF. The CDR3 DNA sequence: TGCAGTGCTAGTTCTTGGGGACAGGGTAATCAGCCCCAGCATTTT.

The chain recombines TRBV4-2 with TRBJ1-4; D unresolved. V lost 5 bases, J lost 1 base, and 14 bases lay in between. The CDR3 is 16 residues long. CDR1 is LGHNA, CDR2 YNFKEQ, per germline. Here the CDR3 DNA reads TGTGCCAGCAGCTCCCGGGCGGCCCAAACTAATGAAAAACTGTTTTTT. As protein: CASSSRAAQTNEKLFF.

This clonotype occurred a few times. This chain connects TRBV10-2 to TRBJ2-3, with 8 bases lining up with TRBD2. The CDR3 runs 16 residues. Germline CDR1 reads WSHSY; CDR2 reads SAAADI. Germline trimming cut 4 bases from V and 4 bases from J; bases unmatched to any gene: 10. The CDR3 sequence: CASSAGLVWGADTQYF. In DNA form, the CDR3 reads TGCGCCAGCAGTGCGGGACTAGTGTGGGGTGCAGATACGCAGTATTTT.

The J gene is TRBJ2-2, the V gene TRBV28; 9 bases align to TRBD2. CDR3 size: 14 residues. J gave up 7 bases and V 5 bases, and 5 bases lay outside the gene matches. Germline values: CDR1 MDHEN, CDR2 SYDVKM. The CDR3 loop reads CASSRHSGGGELFF. In DNA form, the CDR3 reads TGTGCCAGCAGTCGACATAGCGGGGGCGGGGAGCTGTTTTTT.

The chain links TRBV28 to TRBJ2-7, with D uncertain. The CDR3 covers 12 residues. From germline, CDR1 is MDHEN and CDR2 SYDVKM. Trimming shortened V by 7 bases and J by 7 bases, and 14 bases separated the two germline ends. As DNA, the CDR3 is TGTGCCAGCATGGGGTCGCAACCGGAGCAGTACTTC. This gives the protein CASMGSQPEQYF. The complete variable domain, with remaining parts taken from reference TRBV28 and TRBJ2-7, reads DVKVTQSSRYLVKRTGEKVFLECVQDMDHENMFWYRQDPGLGLRLIYFSYDVKMKEKGDIPEGYSVSREKKERFSLILESASTNQTSMYLCASMGSQPEQYFGPGTRLTVT.

This clonotype came up a few times. V and J are TRBV7-2 and TRBJ1-5; weak D call: TRBD1 (5 bases). Trimming stripped 1 base from V and 6 bases from J, with 7 bases between. The CDR3 runs to 13 residues. Germline CDR1 and CDR2: SGHTA and FQGNSA. The CDR3 region has the DNA TGTGCCAGCAGCTTAGAGGGGTTTCAGCCCCAGCATTTT. Its protein product is CASSLEGFQPQHF. Full variable domain (missing parts from reference TRBV7-2 and TRBJ1-5): GAGVSQSPSNKVTEKGKDVELRCDPISGHTALYWYRQSLGQGLEFLIYFQGNSAPDKSGLPSDRFSAERTGGSVSTLTIQRTQQEDSAVYLCASSLEGFQPQHFGDGTRLSIL.

In its sample, this clonotype was seen a few times. V and J are TRBV10-3 and TRBJ2-7; 9 nucleotides agree with TRBD1. From germline, CDR1 is ENHRY and CDR2 SYGVKD. There are 15 residues in the CDR3. The V and J ends lost 6 bases and 2 bases, in that order; junction bases with no gene match: 8. The chain's CDR3 is CAISIGDRATYEQYF. As DNA, the CDR3 is TGTGCCATCAGCATAGGGGACAGGGCCACCTACGAGCAGTACTTC.

This clonotype was counted only a few times. The rearrangement links TRBV20-1 to TRBJ2-1, with D possibly being TRBD2 (5 bases). Germline CDR1 is DFQATT and CDR2 is SNEGSKA (reference sequence). V was cut by 6 bases and J by 3 bases, with 12 bases left in between. The CDR3 length is 13 residues. The CDR3 here is CSAPDRDYNEQFF. The CDR3 DNA follows: TGCAGTGCCCCCGACCGGGACTACAATGAGCAGTTCTTC.

This chain connects TRBV20-1 to TRBJ1-5; D is uncertain. Per germline, CDR1 DFQATT and CDR2 SNEGSKA (reference sequence). The V end lost 3 bases, the J end lost 3 bases, and 12 bases lay between the germline ends. The CDR3 loop spans 14 amino acids. The CDR3 DNA sequence: TGCAGTGCTAGTCGGCGGGCCCACAATCAGCCCCAGCATTTT. Protein: CSASRRAHNQPQHF.

The chain couples TRBV20-1 to TRBJ2-1, with a weak D call TRBD2 (5 bases). The germline CDR1 and CDR2 sequences are DFQATT and SNEGSKA (reference sequence). The ends were cut back, 5 bases at V and 0 bases at J, with 11 bases in the middle. The CDR3 has 14 residues. CDR3 protein: CSAGGRGSYNEQFF. DNA for the CDR3: TGCAGTGCTGGAGGACGGGGCTCCTACAATGAGCAGTTCTTC.

This clonotype has a handful of counts. The V call is TRBV24-1, the J call TRBJ2-7; D may be TRBD2 (5 bases). Trimming took off 7 bases at V and 7 bases at J, with 10 bases between the two ends. Germline-derived CDR1 and CDR2 are KGHDR and SFDVKD. The CDR3 spans 11 residues. CDR3 residues: CATSEGGEQYF. The CDR3 nucleotides read TGTGCCACCAGCGAAGGAGGAGAGCAGTACTTC.

This clonotype was recorded a few times. The V gene is TRBV20-1, the J gene TRBJ2-7; the D gene is possibly TRBD2 (5 bases). From germline, CDR1 is DFQATT and CDR2 SNEGSKA (reference sequence). V was pared by 3 bases and J by 3 bases, with 15 bases between. This CDR3 region has 14 residues. As DNA, the CDR3 is TGCAGTGCTAGGGAACCGTGGGAGTACTACGAGCAGTACTTC. It translates to CSAREPWEYYEQYF.